The 8 T cell receptor beta chains in this list originate from one sample, sequenced in a study of human T cells and chemical hapten exposure. TCRdb independently ran MiXCR on the RACE reads; one entry per CDR3 protein. The sample has some 82,000 distinct CDR3 sequences; roughly a tenth are singletons. This sample's time point: patch test 1, 2 weeks after DPC sensitization. The treatment here: therapeutic diphenylcyclopropenone sensitization with weekly scalp DPC. The sample was whole blood, taken in connection with sensitization to the hapten diphenylcyclopropenone (DPC). The receptors stem from a woman aged 45-65 years with alopecia areata. Some clones in this sample may be carry-over from other donors' samples.

This rearrangement joins TRBV15 to TRBJ1-4; the D gene is possibly TRBD1 (5 bases). Per the germline V gene, CDR1 is LNHNV and CDR2 is YYDKDF (reference sequence). Trimming stripped 0 bases from V and 6 bases from J, with 14 bases between. CDR3 length: 16 residues. The CDR3 reads CATSRDQDSWDEKLFF. The CDR3 bases are TGTGCCACCAGCAGAGATCAAGACAGTTGGGATGAAAAACTGTTTTTT.

In this sample, this clonotype turned up a few times. V and J are TRBV7-9 and TRBJ1-4; TRBD1 matches at 10 bases. CDR1 and CDR2 (germline): SEHNR, FQNEAQ (reference sequence). The CDR3 runs to 15 residues. V shed 5 bases and J 8 bases; nucleotides not matched to a gene: 8. The CDR3 coding sequence is TGTGCCAGCAGCAATGACAGGGGGCTACGAGAAAAACTGTTTTTT. Its protein is CASSNDRGLREKLFF. Full variable domain (rest looked up from reference TRBV7-9 and TRBJ1-4): DTGVSQNPRHKITKRGQNVTFRCDPISEHNRLYWYRQTLGQGPEFLTYFQNEAQLEKSRLLSDRFSAERPKGSFSTLEIQRTEQGDSAMYLCASSNDRGLREKLFFGSGTQLSVL.

This clonotype came up many times. The chain couples TRBV3-1 to TRBJ1-5; D remains ambiguous. The CDR3 contains 14 residues. With 1 base removed from V and 4 bases from J, the gap between germline ends came to 8 bases. Germline V gene data show CDR1 as LGHDT and CDR2 as YNNKEL (reference sequence). The CDR3 sequence: CASSQASGNQPQHF. CDR3 sequence (DNA): TGTGCCAGCAGCCAAGCGTCCGGGAATCAGCCCCAGCATTTT.

This clonotype was seen repeatedly, ten times or more. V gene TRBV12-5 combines with J gene TRBJ1-5, with D unresolved. This CDR3 contains 13 residues. V lost 2 bases, J lost 6 bases, and 8 bases lay in between. Germline CDR1 reads LGHNT; CDR2 reads FRNRAP. The CDR3 spells CASGLYQLQPQHF. CDR3 DNA: TGTGCTAGTGGTTTGTATCAGCTTCAGCCCCAGCATTTT.

The chain combines TRBV11-2 with TRBJ2-1; 11 bases align to TRBD2. The trim removed 3 bases at V and 6 bases at J, leaving 4 bases unmatched. The CDR3 totals 15 residues. Per the germline V gene, CDR1 is SGHAT and CDR2 is FQNNGV. CDR3 in amino acids: CASSFIAGGPNEQFF. The DNA of the CDR3 is TGTGCCAGCAGCTTTATAGCGGGGGGGCCCAATGAGCAGTTCTTC.

Only a few counts were recorded for this clonotype. V gene TRBV15 combines with J gene TRBJ1-1; a possible D gene is TRBD1 (6 bases). This CDR3 region has 15 residues. Trimming removed 1 base at V and 1 base at J, with 10 bases between. From germline, CDR1 is LNHNV and CDR2 YYDKDF (reference sequence). The CDR3 sequence is CATSRGGGPNTEAFF. The DNA for the CDR3 is TGTGCCACCAGCAGAGGTGGGGGGCCGAACACTGAAGCTTTCTTT.

Many counts were recorded for this clonotype. The genes are TRBV2 and TRBJ1-2, with 8 positions matching TRBD1. From germline, CDR1 is SNHLY and CDR2 FYNNEI. The CDR3 is made up of 12 amino acids. J was trimmed by 2 bases and V by 10 bases; bases with no gene match: 3. The CDR3 spells CATGQGNYGYTF. The CDR3 DNA is TGTGCCACCGGACAGGGAAACTATGGCTACACCTTC.

As for this clonotype: One end of the junction does not line up with germline, which may come from a read error. V usage is TRBV7-7 and J usage is TRBJ2-2; 7 bases map to TRBD2. CDR3 size: 16 residues. CDR1 and CDR2 from the germline V gene are SSHAT and FNYEAQ (reference sequence). CDR3 protein: CASSLVSGGNTGELFF. In DNA, the CDR3 is TGTGCTAGCAGCTTAGTTTCGGGGGGAAACACCGGGGAGCTGTTTTTT.